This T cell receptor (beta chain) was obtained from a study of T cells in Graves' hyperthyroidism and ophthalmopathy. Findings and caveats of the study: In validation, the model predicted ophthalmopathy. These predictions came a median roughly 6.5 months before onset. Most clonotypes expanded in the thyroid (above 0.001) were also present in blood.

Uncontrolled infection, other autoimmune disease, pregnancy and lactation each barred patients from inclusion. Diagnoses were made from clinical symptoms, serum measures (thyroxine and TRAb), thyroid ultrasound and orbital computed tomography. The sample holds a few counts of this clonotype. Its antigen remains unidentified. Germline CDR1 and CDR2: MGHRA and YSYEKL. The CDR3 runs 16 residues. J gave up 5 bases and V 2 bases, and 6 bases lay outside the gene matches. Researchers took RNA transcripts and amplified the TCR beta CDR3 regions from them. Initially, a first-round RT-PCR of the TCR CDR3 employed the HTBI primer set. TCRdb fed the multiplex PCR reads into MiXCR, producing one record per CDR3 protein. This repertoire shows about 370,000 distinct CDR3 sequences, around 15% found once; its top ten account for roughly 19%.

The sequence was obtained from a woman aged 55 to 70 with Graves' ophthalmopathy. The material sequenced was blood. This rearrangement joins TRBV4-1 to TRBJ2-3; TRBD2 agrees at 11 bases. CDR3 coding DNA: TGCGCCAGCAGCCAAACTAGCGGGAGAGGTGAAGATACGCAGTATTTT. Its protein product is CASSQTSGRGEDTQYF.